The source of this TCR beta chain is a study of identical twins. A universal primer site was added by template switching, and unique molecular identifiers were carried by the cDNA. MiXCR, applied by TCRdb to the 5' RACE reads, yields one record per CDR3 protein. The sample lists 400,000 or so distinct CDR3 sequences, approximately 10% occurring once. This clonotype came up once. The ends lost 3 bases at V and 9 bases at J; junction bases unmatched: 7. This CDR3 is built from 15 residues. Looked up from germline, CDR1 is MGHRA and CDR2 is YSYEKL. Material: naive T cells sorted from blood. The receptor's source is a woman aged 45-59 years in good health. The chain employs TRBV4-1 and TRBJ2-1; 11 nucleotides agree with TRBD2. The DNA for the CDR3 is TGCGCCAGCAGCCAGGTTACTAGCGGGAGTAGTGAGCAGTTCTTC. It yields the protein CASSQVTSGSSEQFF.